A single sample gave rise to the 20 T cell receptor beta chains below, sequenced in a study of early T cells in non-severe SARS-CoV-2 infection (dated by TCRdb to about 2021). Library method: 5' RACE. The reads were generated on a NextSeq 500. In-frame beta chains were kept once TCRdb had trimmed the public reads at Q25 with fastp and called clones with MiXCR. Here each entry gathers all rows of one CDR3 protein and keeps the most common genes and DNA. Recorded for this sample are roughly 75,000 distinct CDR3 sequences; roughly 12% of them occurred a single time. Clones ranked in the top ten supply about 3% of the sample. Material for sequencing was whole blood. These receptors were taken from an adult who was a healthcare worker with PCR-confirmed SARS-CoV-2 infection or an uninfected control (not recorded which).

This clonotype was observed a handful of times. J is TRBJ1-1 and V is TRBV5-5; D gene unclear. The CDR3 runs 14 residues. V lost 0 bases and J lost 2, with 8 bases in between. Germline-derived CDR1 and CDR2 are SGHKS and YYEKEE (reference sequence). CDR3 sequence: CASSLDAGNTEAFF. The CDR3, as DNA: TGTGCCAGCAGCTTGGATGCGGGTAACACTGAAGCTTTCTTT.

The gene calls are TRBV11-3 and TRBJ1-1, with no clear D. V was trimmed by 1 base and J by 0 bases, leaving 9 bases between them. CDR3 length: 15 residues. Germline CDR1 SGHNT, CDR2 YENEEA. CDR3 in amino acids: CASSLGEGLNTEAFF. The CDR3 bases are TGTGCCAGCAGCTTAGGGGAGGGTTTGAACACTGAAGCTTTCTTT.

This clonotype showed up just a few times. The V call is TRBV5-1, the J call TRBJ2-7; 9 nucleotides align to TRBD2. The CDR3 consists of 15 residues. J was trimmed by 5 bases and V by 6 bases; bases with no gene match: 12. Germline-derived CDR1 and CDR2 are SGHRS and YFSETQ. Here the CDR3 DNA reads TGCGCCAGCACCATCGTAGCGGGAGCGTTCAACGAGCAGTACTTC. It translates to CASTIVAGAFNEQYF. Full variable domain (remainder filled in from reference TRBV5-1 and TRBJ2-7): KAGVTQTPRYLIKTRGQQVTLSCSPISGHRSVSWYQQTPGQGLQFLFEYFSETQRNKGNFPGRFSGRQFSNSRSEMNVSTLELGDSALYLCASTIVAGAFNEQYFGPGTRLTVT.

This clonotype was counted many times. The chain combines TRBV7-6 with TRBJ2-1; 7 bases are a match to TRBD2. The CDR3 sequence is 14 residues long. Per the germline V gene, CDR1 is SGHVS and CDR2 is FNYEAQ. The junction had 13 bases not matched to a gene; V was cut back by 6 bases and J by 11 bases. CDR3 sequence reads: CASSPFAGEGQQFF. In DNA, the CDR3 is TGTGCCAGCAGTCCATTCGCGGGAGAAGGTCAGCAGTTCTTC.

This clonotype was found a few times. The gene calls are TRBV27 and TRBJ1-2, with 7 bases lining up with TRBD1. CDR1 MNHEY and CDR2 SMNVEV come from the germline V gene (reference sequence). The CDR3 runs to 13 residues. Losses at the gene ends were 5 bases for V and 5 bases for J; bases not matched to a gene: 5. CDR3 amino acids: CASSPTGVYGYTF. CDR3 DNA sequence: TGTGCCAGCAGTCCCACAGGGGTTTATGGCTACACCTTC.

V and J are TRBV5-5 and TRBJ1-2; a possible D gene is TRBD1 (5 bases). Trimming pared 1 base from V and 0 bases from J, leaving 16 bases between. The CDR3 sequence is 17 residues long. CDR1 is SGHKS, CDR2 YYEKEE, per germline (reference sequence). CDR3 loop: CASSLSGRAAPNYGYTF. The CDR3 coding sequence is TGTGCCAGCAGCTTGTCGGGCAGGGCTGCACCTAACTATGGCTACACCTTC.

This chain joins TRBV11-2 and TRBJ2-4, with no clear D. The CDR3 runs to 15 residues. The V end was cut by 5 bases, the J end by 0 bases, with 11 bases between. Per germline, CDR1 SGHAT and CDR2 FQNNGV. Here the CDR3 DNA reads TGTGCCAGCAGCCCCCGGCCCGTAGCCAAAAACATTCAGTACTTC. Amino acid sequence: CASSPRPVAKNIQYF. Using reference TRBV11-2 and TRBJ2-4 for the parts outside the CDR3, the full variable domain is EAGVAQSPRYKIIEKRQSVAFWCNPISGHATLYWYQQILGQGPKLLIQFQNNGVVDDSQLPKDRFSAERLKGVDSTLKIQPAKLEDSAVYLCASSPRPVAKNIQYFGAGTRLSVL.

In this sample, this clonotype turned up a few times. This rearrangement joins TRBV19 to TRBJ1-2, with 10 bases identical to TRBD1. CDR1 and CDR2 (germline): LNHDA, SQIVND (reference sequence). V dropped 6 bases and J dropped 5; count of bases not matched to a gene: 9. The CDR3 loop spans 15 amino acids. DNA for the CDR3: TGTGCCAGTAGGACGACAGGGGGCTTGACGTATGGCTACACCTTC. Translating gives CASRTTGGLTYGYTF.

The chain recombines TRBV30 with TRBJ2-7; D possibly corresponds to TRBD2 (5 bases). The CDR3 sequence is 11 residues long. Trimming pared 4 bases from V and 6 bases from J, leaving 10 bases between. Germline lookup yields CDR1 GTSNPN and CDR2 SVGIG (reference sequence). The DNA for the CDR3 is TGTGCCTGGACCAGCGGTATCGAGCAGTACTTC. It specifies CAWTSGIEQYF.

This chain joins TRBV12-3 or TRBV12-4 and TRBJ1-2, with a weak D call TRBD1 (5 bases). V lost 5 bases to trimming and J lost 4 bases, with 8 bases between them. This CDR3 comprises 12 residues. CDR3 sequence reads: CASSTGAYGYTF. The CDR3 nucleotides are TGTGCCAGCAGTACAGGAGCCTATGGCTACACCTTC.

The rearrangement uses TRBV20-1 and TRBJ2-3; weak D call: TRBD2 (7 bases). Germline V CDR1 and CDR2: DFQATT, SNEGSKA (reference sequence). Between the trimmed V and J ends, which lost 4 bases and 3 bases, there was a span of 26 bases. This CDR3 has 18 residues. CDR3 bases: TGCAGTGCTAACCCTCGGGGGGTACTAGCCCAGGGGACAGATACGCAGTATTTT. Translated: CSANPRGVLAQGTDTQYF.

The V call is TRBV12-3 or TRBV12-4, the J call TRBJ2-1; TRBD2 aligns across 11 bases. This CDR3 spans 16 amino acids. The trim removed 5 bases at V and 8 bases at J, leaving 11 bases unmatched. The CDR3 loop is CASSPRASGRFDEQFF. The CDR3 DNA sequence: TGTGCCAGCAGTCCCCGGGCTAGCGGGAGGTTTGATGAGCAGTTCTTC.

This clonotype has ten or more counts. This sequence joins TRBV19 and TRBJ2-3; 8 bases fit TRBD2. Germline V gives CDR1 LNHDA, CDR2 SQIVND (reference sequence). Trimming at V came to 2 bases and at J to 3 bases, leaving 4 bases not matched to a gene. The CDR3 consists of 15 residues. In DNA, the CDR3 is TGTGCCAGTAGTATATGGGGACTAGTGACAGATACGCAGTATTTT. This translates into CASSIWGLVTDTQYF.

This clonotype was seen ten or more times. The chain recombines TRBV19 with TRBJ1-1; 9 nucleotides match TRBD1. CDR1 and CDR2 from the germline V gene are LNHDA and SQIVND (reference sequence). This CDR3 spans 15 amino acids. V lost 8 bases, J lost 4 bases, and 11 bases stayed unmatched. The CDR3 reads CASFPRDRDTTEAFF. The DNA of the CDR3 is TGTGCCAGTTTCCCCCGGGACAGGGACACCACTGAAGCTTTCTTT.

The J gene is TRBJ1-5, the V gene TRBV11-2, with D uncertain. The CDR3 is made up of 14 amino acids. Trimming removed 0 bases from V and 4 bases from J, with 7 bases in between. CDR1 is SGHAT and CDR2 is FQNNGV in the germline V gene. This chain's CDR3 is CASSLDPTNQPQHF. CDR3 bases: TGTGCCAGCAGCTTAGATCCTACTAATCAGCCCCAGCATTTT.

V usage is TRBV18 and J usage is TRBJ2-5; TRBD2 agrees at 10 bases. Losses at the gene ends were 3 bases for V and 0 bases for J; bases not matched to a gene: 4. CDR1 KGHSH and CDR2 LQKENI come from the germline V gene. The CDR3 has 16 residues. CDR3 nucleotides: TGTGCCAGCTCACCCACGACTAGCGGGTACCAAGAGACCCAGTACTTC. It encodes CASSPTTSGYQETQYF.

This clonotype turned up a few times. The chain is built from TRBV3-1 and TRBJ2-7, with 13 bases identical to TRBD2. The CDR3 runs 17 residues. V was clipped by 5 bases and J by 0 bases; unmatched bases: 7. Germline V CDR1 and CDR2: LGHDT, YNNKEL (reference sequence). The DNA of the CDR3 is TGTGCCAGCAGCGTAGGGACTAGCGGGGTCCGCTCCTACGAGCAGTACTTC. This encodes CASSVGTSGVRSYEQYF.

The chain has TRBV19 and TRBJ2-2, with no clear D. CDR3 length equals 11 residues. The germline V gene has CDR1 LNHDA and CDR2 SQIVND (reference sequence). CDR3 loop: CGTTLTGELFF. The CDR3 coding sequence is TGTGGAACGACTCTAACCGGGGAGCTGTTTTTT.

This clonotype was observed many times. The V gene is TRBV18, the J gene TRBJ2-5, with unresolved D. CDR3 size: 13 residues. V was clipped by 1 base and J by 1 base, with 4 bases between them. Germline CDR1 reads KGHSH; CDR2 reads LQKENI. The CDR3 DNA sequence: TGTGCCAGCTCACCACGGGCCCAAGAGACCCAGTACTTC. Encoded protein: CASSPRAQETQYF.

The genes are TRBV5-1 and TRBJ2-3; unclear D gene. V dropped 1 base and J dropped 4 bases, with 10 bases sitting between them. Germline V gives CDR1 SGHRS, CDR2 YFSETQ. The CDR3 spans 14 residues. The CDR3 reads CASSLQPYSDTQYF. The CDR3 bases are TGCGCCAGCAGCTTGCAGCCATACTCAGATACGCAGTATTTT.